A single sample is the source of the 10 T cell receptor beta chains below, sequenced in a study of shared clonotypes between healthy human individuals. Sequencing used immunoSEQ multiplex PCR; TCRdb keeps in-frame clones, though not all of them. Of some 680,000 clones detected, around three quarters appear once; the ten largest clones hold 1.5% to 2%. The sequenced material came from memory CD4+ T cells sorted from blood. Sample subset: CD45RA-negative fraction. These TCRs come from a woman in her twenties or thirties in good health.

This clone is a singleton in its sample. The same CDR3 is also encoded by other DNA sequences in this sample. The chain has TRBV18 and TRBJ2-1; D ambiguous. Germline V gene lookup returns CDR1 KGHSH and CDR2 LQKENI. The CDR3 covers 12 residues. With 4 bases removed from V and 3 bases from J, the gap between germline ends came to 4 bases. CDR3 in amino acids: CASSRDYNEQFF. The CDR3 region has the DNA TGTGCCAGCTCACGAGACTACAATGAGCAGTTCTTC.

A word on this clone: This sample also contains other DNA sequences that code for the same CDR3. The chain is built from TRBV18 and TRBJ2-1; tentatively, D is TRBD2 (5 bases). Germline V gives CDR1 KGHSH, CDR2 LQKENI. This CDR3 has 15 residues. Deletions cut 2 bases from V and 0 bases from J, with 8 bases between. The CDR3 sequence: CASSPRGSSYNEQFF. The CDR3 region has the DNA TGTGCCAGCTCACCAAGAGGGAGCTCCTACAATGAGCAGTTCTTC.

This chain uses TRBV5-8 with TRBJ1-5, with TRBD1 matching over 7 bases. Germline lookup yields CDR1 SGHTS and CDR2 YDEGEE. Trimming at V came to 4 bases and at J to 4 bases, leaving 8 bases not matched to a gene. The CDR3 covers 15 residues. In nucleotides, the CDR3 is TGTGCCAGCAGCCTACGACAGGGTAGTAATCAGCCCCAGCATTTT. Residues: CASSLRQGSNQPQHF. Complete variable domain (other parts from reference TRBV5-8 and TRBJ1-5): EAGVTQSPTHLIKTRGQQATLRCSPISGHTSVYWYQQALGLGLQFLLWYDEGEERNRGNFPPRFSGRQFPNYSSELNVNALELEDSALYLCASSLRQGSNQPQHFGDGTRLSIL.

This rearrangement joins TRBV28 to TRBJ1-2; the D is unclear. Germline V lookup: CDR1 MDHEN, CDR2 SYDVKM. With 8 bases removed from V and 5 bases from J, the gap between germline ends came to 24 bases. The CDR3 spans 16 residues. Written as DNA, the CDR3 is TGTGCCAGCGCCCCCGTGGGGAACCCAAGCTTGTATGGCTACACCTTC. Protein sequence: CASAPVGNPSLYGYTF.

The rearrangement uses TRBV7-6 and TRBJ2-1, with 9 bases identical to TRBD2. V gave up 3 bases and J gave up 5 bases; unmatched junction bases: 2. Looked up from germline, CDR1 is SGHVS and CDR2 is FNYEAQ. CDR3 length: 14 residues. In nucleotides, the CDR3 is TGTGCCAGCAGCTTGAGCGGGAGGCACAATGAGCAGTTCTTC. Protein: CASSLSGRHNEQFF.

This clone was seen repeatedly, ten times or more. The V gene is TRBV28, the J gene TRBJ2-1; 8 bases line up with TRBD2. The ends lost 1 base at V and 8 bases at J; junction bases unmatched: 7. The V gene's germline CDR1 is MDHEN and CDR2 SYDVKM. This CDR3 comprises 15 residues. CDR3 DNA sequence: TGTGCCAGCAGTTTATCCGGGAGGGTCGGCGATGAGCAGTTCTTC. It encodes CASSLSGRVGDEQFF.

The table lists this clone with a count of one. The rearrangement uses TRBV28 and TRBJ1-2; D unresolved. CDR3 length equals 10 residues. V gave up 6 bases and J gave up 5 bases, with 4 bases separating them. In germline, CDR1 is MDHEN, CDR2 SYDVKM. The CDR3 loop reads CASRGYGYTF. CDR3 nucleotide sequence: TGTGCCAGCAGGGGTTATGGCTACACCTTC.

The chain links TRBV29-1 to TRBJ1-1, with 12 bases fitting TRBD1. Germline values: CDR1 SQVTM, CDR2 ANQGSEA. There are 16 residues in the CDR3. V was pared by 3 bases and J by 4 bases, with 9 bases of the junction left unmatched. This CDR3 is CSVDRGDRGLSTEAFF. The CDR3 DNA sequence: TGCAGCGTTGATAGAGGGGACAGGGGGCTTTCCACTGAAGCTTTCTTT.

The chain is built from TRBV7-8 and TRBJ1-1, with 12 bases fitting TRBD1. Germline V gives CDR1 SGHVS, CDR2 FQNEAQ. The ends lost 2 bases at V and 5 bases at J; junction bases unmatched: 9. This CDR3 region has 17 residues. CDR3 residues: CASSLRGQGAMRTEAFF. The CDR3 nucleotides read TGTGCCAGCAGCTTACGGGGACAGGGGGCTATGAGGACTGAAGCTTTCTTT.

This rearrangement joins TRBV6-1 to TRBJ1-4; D unresolved. The CDR3 extends over 11 amino acids. In germline, CDR1 is MNHNS, CDR2 SASEGT. V was shortened by 5 bases and J by 13 bases, with 11 bases between the two germline ends. CDR3 region: CASSLHLGLFF. In DNA, the CDR3 is TGTGCCAGCAGTTTGCACCTAGGACTGTTTTTT.